The present T cell receptor beta chain was sequenced within a study of glioma-infiltrating T cells. Findings of the study overall: CDR3 overlap between tissue and blood was very small. Gliomas, especially low-grade, showed above-expected tissue-blood divergence; non-neoplastic patients showed below.

A note on this clonotype: The antigen is undetermined.

Amplification of TCR alpha and beta CDR3 regions from RNA used iRepertoire nested multiplex PCR. Input was roughly 100-450 ng of tissue mRNA or PBMC total RNA. TCRdb re-analysed the multiplex PCR reads in MiXCR, keeping a single row per CDR3 protein. The table records roughly 130,000 distinct CDR3 sequences, approximately 24% of them present only once. Trimming took 3 bases from V and 6 from J, leaving 9 bases between them. Looked up from germline, CDR1 is SEHNR and CDR2 is FQNEAQ (reference sequence). There are 13 residues in the CDR3. The chain combines TRBV7-9 with TRBJ1-5; a weak D match, TRBD1 (5 bases). Sequencing input: glioma tissue, nonneoplastic brain tissue, or PBMCs (not recorded which). The TCR originated in a human donor with low-grade glioma or glioblastoma, undergoing nonglioma brain surgery, or in good health (not recorded which). Here the CDR3 reads CASSFSGTQPQHF. The CDR3 coding sequence is TGTGCCAGCAGCTTCTCAGGGACTCAGCCCCAGCATTTT.